The clone carrying this T cell receptor (beta chain) was detected only a few times. What it binds is not known. The sample is drawn from a study of cytomegalovirus exposure and HLA in healthy donors. Points from the study as a whole: A later analysis appeared to link common viral pathogens to several of the most significant clusters. Presence/absence analyses took donor sequencing depth as roughly uniform. One later analysis reportedly identified an Asian-associated ancestry cluster that showed fewer N-insertions than the approximately 710-donor mean.

Amplification used 60 Vbeta primers and 13 Jbeta primers. Assay: immunoSEQ multiplex PCR; the TCRdb copy retains only in-frame clones and omits some. The sample lists approximately 120,000 clones; less than 70% were seen once. Trimming took 5 bases from V and 4 from J, leaving 9 bases between them. Germline V gene sequence: CDR1 SGHRS, CDR2 YFSETQ. The CDR3 sequence is 12 residues long. This receptor was taken from a woman in her 70s in good health and CMV-seropositive. The specimen was PBMCs. V gene TRBV5-1 combines with J gene TRBJ2-5; D is unclear. The CDR3 loop reads CASRLTSETQYF. The DNA for the CDR3 is TGCGCCAGCAGGCTGACTTCAGAGACCCAGTACTTC.